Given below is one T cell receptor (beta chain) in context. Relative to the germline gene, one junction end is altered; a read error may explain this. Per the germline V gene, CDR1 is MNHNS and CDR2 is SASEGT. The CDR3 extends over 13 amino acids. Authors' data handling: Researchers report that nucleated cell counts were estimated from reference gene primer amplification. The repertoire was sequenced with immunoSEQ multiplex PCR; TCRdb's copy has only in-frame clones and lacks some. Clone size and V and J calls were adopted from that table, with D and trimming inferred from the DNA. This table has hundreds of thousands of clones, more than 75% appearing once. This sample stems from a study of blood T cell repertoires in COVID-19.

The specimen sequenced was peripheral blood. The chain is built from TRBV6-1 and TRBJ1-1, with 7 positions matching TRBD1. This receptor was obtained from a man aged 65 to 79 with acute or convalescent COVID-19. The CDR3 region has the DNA TGTGCCAGCAGAGAAGGGGTAGGGGGCGAAGCTTTCTTT. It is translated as CASREGVGGEAFF.